Each of the 19 T cell receptor beta chains below was sequenced from the same sample in a study of spatial heterogeneity in lung cancer. TCRdb re-analysed the 5' RACE reads in MiXCR, keeping a single row per CDR3 protein. The sample shows more than 6,500 distinct CDR3 sequences, 3.5% to 5% of them seen only once. Time point described: sample taken at primary tumor resection. In each case, whole RNA from tumor, nontumor lung or frozen PBMC was sequenced unsorted. The specimen comprised normal lung tissue next to the tumor, sampled at surgery. These receptors originate from a female donor with early-stage non-small cell lung cancer.

This clonotype was seen at least ten times. The rearrangement links TRBV6-6 to TRBJ1-1, with D possibly being TRBD1 (5 bases). Germline V CDR1 and CDR2: MNHNY, SVGAGI (reference sequence). Trimming removed 5 bases from V and 4 bases from J, with 11 bases in between. This CDR3 has 13 residues. CDR3 nucleotide sequence: TGTGCCAGCAGTCCCGGGGGGTCCACTGAAGCTTTCTTT. Protein product: CASSPGGSTEAFF.

This clonotype appeared many times. This chain links TRBV24-1 with TRBJ2-7, with 11 positions matching TRBD1. Losses at the gene ends were 4 bases for V and 7 bases for J; bases not matched to a gene: 5. This CDR3 contains 14 residues. CDR1 KGHDR and CDR2 SFDVKD come from the germline V gene. This CDR3 reads CATSDPGQGGEQYF. The CDR3 nucleotides read TGTGCCACCAGTGACCCGGGACAGGGGGGAGAGCAGTACTTC.

The chain couples TRBV5-1 to TRBJ2-3; possible D gene TRBD2, 6 bases. Per the germline V gene, CDR1 is SGHRS and CDR2 is YFSETQ. There are 16 residues in the CDR3. Between the trimmed V and J ends, which lost 0 bases and 3 bases, there was a span of 14 bases. CDR3: CASSLDWASETDTQYF. The CDR3 DNA sequence: TGCGCCAGCAGCTTGGACTGGGCTAGCGAAACAGATACGCAGTATTTT.

This clonotype occurred many times. The chain combines TRBV29-1 with TRBJ1-5; 12 bases match TRBD1. Germline V gives CDR1 SQVTM, CDR2 ANQGSEA. The CDR3 covers 20 residues. The ends lost 1 base at V and 7 bases at J; junction bases unmatched: 20. In nucleotides, the CDR3 is TGCAGCGTTGAAGGTTTCAGTAAGGGACAGGGGGCCCCAGGGCGCCAGCCCCAGCATTTT. This translates into CSVEGFSKGQGAPGRQPQHF. Complete variable domain (other parts from reference TRBV29-1 and TRBJ1-5): SAVISQKPSRDICQRGTSLTIQCQVDSQVTMMFWYRQQPGQSLTLIATANQGSEATYESGFVIDKFPISRPNLTFSTLTVSNMSPEDSSIYLCSVEGFSKGQGAPGRQPQHFGDGTRLSIL.

The sample holds many counts of this clonotype. The rearrangement uses TRBV4-3 and TRBJ1-4; D might be TRBD1 (5 bases). This CDR3 region has 15 residues. Per germline, CDR1 LGHNA and CDR2 YSLEER. The germline V and J ends were trimmed by 0 bases and 8 bases, with 13 bases remaining between them. CDR3: CASSQDGTRLEKLFF. For the CDR3, the DNA is TGCGCCAGCAGCCAAGATGGGACCAGGTTGGAAAAACTGTTTTTT.

There are many counts of this clonotype. The chain has TRBV5-4 and TRBJ2-5; the D call may be TRBD1 or TRBD2 (5 bases each). V was pared by 5 bases and J by 4 bases, with 18 bases between. Germline V lookup: CDR1 SGHNT, CDR2 YYREEE (reference sequence). This CDR3 has 15 amino acids. The chain's CDR3 is CASRVRGKGAETQYF. In DNA, the CDR3 is TGTGCCAGCAGGGTCCGGGGAAAAGGGGCAGAGACCCAGTACTTC.

This clonotype showed up many times. This chain uses TRBV12-3 or TRBV12-4 with TRBJ2-2; 9 nucleotides agree with TRBD2. V lost 3 bases to trimming and J lost 5 bases; unmatched junction nucleotides: 7. The CDR3 is 16 residues long. For the CDR3, the DNA is TGTGCCAGCAGTTTCTATAGCGGGGGAGGGACCGGGGAGCTGTTTTTT. This sequence encodes CASSFYSGGGTGELFF.

This clonotype was seen at least ten times. The chain is built from TRBV7-8 and TRBJ2-5, with D perhaps TRBD1 (6 bases). Germline V gene lookup returns CDR1 SGHVS and CDR2 FQNEAQ. The CDR3 contains 16 residues. The V and J ends lost 5 bases and 5 bases respectively, with 21 bases between them. The CDR3 coding sequence is TGTGCCAGCAGCCTCCCGGGGCAGGGGATTAGGGAGACCCAGTACTTC. Translating gives CASSLPGQGIRETQYF.

This clonotype was counted between two and nine times. The CDR3 DNA is TGTGCCAGCTCACCAGCTAGCGGGGGGGCAAATGAGCAGTTCTTC. It specifies CASSPASGGANEQFF. The gene calls are TRBV18 and TRBJ2-1; TRBD2 matches at 12 bases. The germline V gene encodes CDR1 KGHSH and CDR2 LQKENI. The trim removed 2 bases at V and 7 bases at J, leaving 3 bases unmatched. CDR3 length: 15 amino acids.

By proportion, this clonotype is medium-sized. The chain recombines TRBV6-5 with TRBJ2-5; D gene unclear. Germline V lookup: CDR1 MNHEY, CDR2 SVGAGI. The V and J ends lost 6 bases and 4 bases respectively, with 12 bases between them. The length of the CDR3 is 13 residues. The CDR3, as DNA: TGTGCCAGCAGCATATTGGGGTCAGAGACCCAGTACTTC. Translating it yields CASSILGSETQYF.

This clonotype came up many times. CDR3 sequence (DNA): TGTGCCTGGACAGGGGGCTCTGGAAACACCATATATTTT. Translating it yields CAWTGGSGNTIYF. The chain couples TRBV27 to TRBJ1-3, with 10 bases matching TRBD1. V shed 11 bases and J 0 bases; nucleotides not matched to a gene: 1. The germline gives CDR1 MNHEY, CDR2 SMNVEV (reference sequence). This CDR3 has 13 residues.

Sample share makes this clonotype medium-sized. As DNA, the CDR3 is TGTGCCAGCACCCTTCCAAGGGGGGCCCAGCATTTT. Protein sequence: CASTLPRGAQHF. The V gene is TRBV28, the J gene TRBJ1-5, with D possibly being TRBD1 (6 bases). The V end was cut by 7 bases, the J end by 11 bases, with 15 bases between. In germline, CDR1 is MDHEN, CDR2 SYDVKM. The CDR3 has 12 residues.

The table lists this clonotype with many counts. The chain joins TRBV30 to TRBJ2-7; maybe TRBD2 (5 bases). The CDR3 totals 13 residues. V gave up 4 bases and J gave up 1 base, with 11 bases separating them. From germline, CDR1 is GTSNPN and CDR2 SVGIG (reference sequence). The CDR3 sequence is CAWKEPGSYEQYF. The DNA for the CDR3 is TGTGCCTGGAAGGAACCGGGGTCCTACGAGCAGTACTTC.

The table lists this clonotype with many counts. The genes are TRBV4-3 and TRBJ2-6; 8 bases align to TRBD1. Losses at the gene ends were 5 bases for V and 2 bases for J; bases not matched to a gene: 14. Germline V lookup: CDR1 LGHNA, CDR2 YSLEER. This CDR3 contains 19 residues. CDR3 in DNA: TGCGCCAGCAGCAACGGACAGGGAGCAAACCTTCCTGGGGCCAACGTCCTGACTTTC. Translated: CASSNGQGANLPGANVLTF.

This clonotype is medium-sized in the sample. V gene TRBV6-2 or TRBV6-3 combines with J gene TRBJ1-6; D gene unclear. The CDR3 totals 13 residues. V lost 3 bases to trimming and J lost 7 bases, with 7 bases between them. The V gene's germline CDR1 is MNHEY and CDR2 SVGEGT. The CDR3 region is CASSYNRNSPLHF. DNA for the CDR3: TGTGCCAGCAGTTATAATCGGAATTCACCCCTCCACTTT.

This clonotype is medium-sized in the sample. The chain uses TRBV2 and TRBJ2-1; 12 bases fit TRBD2. The CDR3 contains 15 residues. With V trimmed by 11 bases and J by 10 bases, 15 bases remained unmatched. Per germline, CDR1 SNHLY and CDR2 FYNNEI. The DNA for the CDR3 is TGTGCCGTTACGACTGGACTAGCGGGGCCGGAAGAGCAGTTCTTC. It encodes CAVTTGLAGPEEQFF.

This clonotype showed up many times. CDR3 loop: CASSPPEGQGPDTQYF. In DNA, the CDR3 is TGTGCCAGCAGTCCCCCGGAGGGACAGGGCCCAGATACGCAGTATTTT. The V call is TRBV12-3 or TRBV12-4, the J call TRBJ2-3, with 9 bases lining up with TRBD1. The trim removed 5 bases at V and 4 bases at J, leaving 10 bases unmatched. This CDR3 is 16 amino acids long.

This clonotype was seen repeatedly, ten times or more. The gene calls are TRBV5-6 and TRBJ2-7, with 8 nucleotides matching TRBD1. The CDR3 spans 14 residues. Germline CDR1 and CDR2: SGHDT and YYEEEE. With 3 bases clipped from V and 8 bases from J, the junction kept 10 bases outside the gene matches. CDR3 region: CASSSTRGPNKQYF. The CDR3 region has the DNA TGTGCCAGCAGCTCGACCAGGGGGCCGAATAAGCAGTACTTC. The variable domain in full, with the rest retrieved from reference TRBV5-6 and TRBJ2-7, is DAGVTQSPTHLIKTRGQQVTLRCSPKSGHDTVSWYQQALGQGPQFIFQYYEEEERQRGNFPDRFSGHQFPNYSSELNVNALLLGDSALYLCASSSTRGPNKQYFGPGTRLTVT.

This clonotype was detected ten times or more. This sequence joins TRBV11-3 and TRBJ1-6; D unclear. The CDR3 runs 13 residues. V shed 0 bases and J shed 7 bases, with 4 bases lying between them. Germline assignment: CDR1 SGHNT and CDR2 YENEEA. The DNA of the CDR3 is TGTGCCAGCAGCTTAGAGTCGAATTCACCCCTCCACTTT. Translated, it gives CASSLESNSPLHF.